The present entry profiles one T cell receptor (beta chain) with its context. This clone's antigen is unknown. Per-nucleotide qualities are absent, and no much larger clonotype sits a single base away. The sample belongs to a study of blood T cell repertoires in COVID-19 (dated by TCRdb to about 2020). Regarding the complete study: Collaborator samples came from the United States, Italy and Spain and covered acute and convalescent phases of COVID-19. The material from the prospective study consisted of cDNA or gDNA derived from T cells, B-cell-depleted T cells, or PBMCs. Deeply sampled blood TCRbeta repertoires from subjects exposed to, actively infected with, or recovered from COVID-19 were included in the dataset. The repertoires were released in a freely available public database meant as a resource for research on the immune response to SARS-CoV-2. The samples were drawn from two sources: the first 160 participants of the ongoing ImmuneRACE study, and 1,254 subjects contributed by 6 global collaborators. Sample metadata almost always included a de-identified subject ID, COVID-19 status, age in years and sex. HLA class I and class II types, where available, came from metadata supplied by the sample provider rather than from assay-based typing. Broader findings and caveats from the paper: The amount of clinical and demographic metadata varied by source and participant and was provided uncurated.

TCRbeta CDR3 regions were amplified from genomic DNA by means of the immunoSEQ Assay, a bias-controlled multiplex PCR. The paper's processing steps were these. Nucleated cell counts per sample were estimated from amplification of reference gene primers within the assay. Sequence reads were collapsed and filtered to measure the absolute abundance of every unique TCRbeta CDR3 rearrangement. For each sample, productive Simpson clonality was calculated as the square root of Simpson's diversity index across productive rearrangements. The clones in this table, taken by TCRdb from immuneACCESS, are in-frame only. Not every clone is retained; where verified, under half of the shortfall comes from an unresolved V gene, and the cause of the rest is unknown. V and J calls and clone size are copied from that table; D and trimming were computed from the DNA. A total of roughly 180,000 clones appear in this sample, 70% to 90% of them only once. The top ten clonotypes cover around 20% of the sample.

The collaborating institutions used their own protocols to collect whole blood in K2EDTA tubes. For TCRbeta analysis, collaborators shipped samples as frozen whole blood, isolated PBMCs, or DNA extracted from either of those sample types. Sequences ENHRY (CDR1) and SYGVKD (CDR2) are obtained from the germline V gene. Unmatched junction bases come to 7, with V trimmed by 6 bases and J by 2 bases. Measured from the cysteine to the phenylalanine, the CDR3 is 15 residues long. Left in the record is the CDR3 DNA by itself, 45 bases read in frame from the first base. The sequencing sample was made of peripheral blood. The sequence links TRBV10-3 to TRBJ2-1; 7 junctional bases match TRBD1. This clonotype originated in a man between 65 and 85 years old with active or convalescent COVID-19. The CDR3 loop reads CAISQGDVTYNEQFF. The nucleotides are TGTGCCATCAGCCAGGGGGACGTAACCTACAATGAGCAGTTCTTC.